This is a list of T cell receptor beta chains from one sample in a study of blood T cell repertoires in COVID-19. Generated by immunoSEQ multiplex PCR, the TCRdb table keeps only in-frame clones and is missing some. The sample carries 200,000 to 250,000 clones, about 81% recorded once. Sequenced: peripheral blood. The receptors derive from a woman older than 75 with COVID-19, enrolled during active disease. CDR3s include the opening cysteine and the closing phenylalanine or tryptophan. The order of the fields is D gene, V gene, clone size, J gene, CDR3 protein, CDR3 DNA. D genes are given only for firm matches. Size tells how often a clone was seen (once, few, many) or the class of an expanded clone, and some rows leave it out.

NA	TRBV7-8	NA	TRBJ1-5	CASTRQLNQPQHF	TGTGCCAGCACGCGACAGTTAAATCAGCCCCAGCATTTT
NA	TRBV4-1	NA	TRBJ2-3	CASSQVRGRTNTDTQYF	TGCGCCAGCAGCCAAGTAAGGGGCCGGACGAACACAGATACGCAGTATTTT
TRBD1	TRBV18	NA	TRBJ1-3	CASSRPGTVVNTIYF	TGTGCCAGCTCACGACCCGGGACAGTCGTCAACACCATATATTTT
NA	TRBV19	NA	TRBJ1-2	CASSRTAGANYGYTF	TGTGCCAGTAGTCGGACGGCGGGAGCTAACTATGGCTACACCTTC
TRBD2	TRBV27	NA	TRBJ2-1	CASSLGGLPPHNEQFF	TGTGCCAGCAGTTTGGGAGGGCTCCCCCCCCACAATGAGCAGTTCTTC
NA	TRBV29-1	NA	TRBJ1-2	CSVGQVEGYTF	TGCAGCGTTGGGCAAGTCGAAGGCTACACCTTC
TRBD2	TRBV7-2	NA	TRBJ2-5	CASSLGLAVQETQYF	TGTGCCAGCAGCTTAGGACTAGCGGTCCAAGAGACCCAGTACTTC
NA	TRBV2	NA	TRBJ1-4	CASSFLTTNEKLFF	TGTGCCAGCAGTTTCCTTACAACTAATGAAAAACTGTTTTTT
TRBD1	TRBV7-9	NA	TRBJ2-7	CASSPSLTGGLYEQYF	TGTGCCAGCAGCCCTTCGTTGACAGGGGGATTATACGAGCAGTACTTC
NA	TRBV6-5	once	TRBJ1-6	CASSYRERRNSPLHF	TGTGCCAGCAGTTACAGAGAGCGGCGCAATTCACCCCTCCACTTT
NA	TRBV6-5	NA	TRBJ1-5	CASSYTRSQPQHF	TGTGCCAGCAGTTATACGAGGAGTCAGCCCCAGCATTTT
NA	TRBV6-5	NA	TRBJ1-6	CASSSSTGTFDSPLHF	NA
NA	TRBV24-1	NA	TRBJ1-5	CATSDGRTNQPQHF	TGTGCCACCAGTGACGGCAGGACAAATCAGCCCCAGCATTTT
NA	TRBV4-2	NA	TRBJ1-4	CASSQDRAEEKLFF	TGTGCCAGCAGCCAAGACAGGGCGGAAGAAAAACTGTTTTTT
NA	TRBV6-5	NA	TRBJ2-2	CVVLNSNTGELFF	TGTGTCGTTCTAAACAGCAACACCGGGGAGCTGTTTTTT
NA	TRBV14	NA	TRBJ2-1	CASSQVRGQPAANEQFF	TGTGCCAGCAGCCAAGTTCGGGGACAACCAGCGGCGAATGAGCAGTTCTTC
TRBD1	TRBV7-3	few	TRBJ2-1	CASSLRTGSSYNEQFF	TGTGCCAGCAGCTTAAGGACAGGGAGCTCCTACAATGAGCAGTTCTTC
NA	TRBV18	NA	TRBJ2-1	CASSPGDEQFF	TGTGCCAGCTCACCGGGAGATGAGCAGTTCTTC
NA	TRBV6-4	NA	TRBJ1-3	CASSDLRGYSGNTIYF	TGTGCCAGCAGTGACTTAAGGGGGTACTCTGGAAACACCATATATTTT
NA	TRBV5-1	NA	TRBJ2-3	CASRQSWSTDTQYF	TGCGCCAGCAGACAAAGCTGGAGTACAGATACGCAGTATTTT
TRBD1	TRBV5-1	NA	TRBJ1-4	CASSSGQGSTNEKLFF	TGCGCCAGCAGCTCGGGACAGGGGTCAACTAATGAAAAACTGTTTTTT
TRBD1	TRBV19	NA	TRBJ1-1	CASREGGVQNTEAFF	TGTGCCAGTAGGGAAGGGGGCGTACAGAACACTGAAGCTTTCTTT
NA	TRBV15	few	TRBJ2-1	CATSRDGASNYNEQFF	TGTGCCACCAGCAGAGATGGTGCTAGCAACTACAATGAGCAGTTCTTC
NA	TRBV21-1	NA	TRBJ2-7	CASSPGTRTYEQYF	TGTGCCAGCAGCCCCGGGACAAGGACCTACGAGCAGTACTTC
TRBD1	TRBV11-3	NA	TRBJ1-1	CASSARGPDTEAFF	TGTGCCAGCAGCGCCAGGGGGCCTGACACTGAAGCTTTCTTT
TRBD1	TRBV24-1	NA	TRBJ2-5	CATGDQGAKQETQYF	TGTGCCACCGGAGACCAGGGGGCTAAACAAGAGACCCAGTACTTC
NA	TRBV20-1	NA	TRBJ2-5	CSASPGPPRQETQYF	TGCAGTGCTAGTCCAGGCCCACCCCGCCAAGAGACCCAGTACTTC
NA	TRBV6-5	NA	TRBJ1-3	CASRPTGPSGNTIYF	TGTGCCAGCAGGCCTACAGGGCCCTCTGGAAACACCATATATTTT
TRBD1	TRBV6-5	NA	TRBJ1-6	CASKNRGESPLHF	TGTGCCAGCAAAAACAGGGGAGAATCACCCCTCCACTTT
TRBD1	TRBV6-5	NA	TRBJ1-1	CASSYRQGAGITEAFF	TGTGCCAGCAGTTACCGGCAGGGGGCGGGTATCACTGAAGCTTTCTTT
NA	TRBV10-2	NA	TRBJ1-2	CASSEISGFYGYTF	TGCGCCAGCAGTGAGATCAGTGGTTTCTATGGCTACACCTTC
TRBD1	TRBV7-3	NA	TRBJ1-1	CASSPGAGGARVTEAFF	TGTGCCAGCAGCCCCGGGGCAGGGGGCGCGAGGGTCACTGAAGCTTTCTTT